This T cell receptor beta chain was identified in a study of T cells after yellow fever vaccination. Each CDR3 protein gets one entry after TCRdb re-called the 5' RACE reads with MiXCR. The table records 450,000 to 600,000 distinct CDR3 sequences, roughly 12% of them present only once. The trim removed 5 bases at V and 4 bases at J, leaving 14 bases unmatched. The CDR3 runs to 19 residues. The V gene's germline CDR1 is LGHDT and CDR2 YNNKEL (reference sequence). Only a few counts were recorded for this clonotype. J is TRBJ2-1 and V is TRBV3-1, with 13 bases matching TRBD2. The sequence came from a man between 25 and 39 years old who received the YFV17D yellow fever vaccine. The input for sequencing was PBMCs, taken on the day of the yellow fever booster vaccination. CDR3 nucleotide sequence: TGTGCCAGCAGCAAGAGGCCGGGGGGGACTAGCGGGATGTACAATGAGCAGTTCTTC. Translating it yields CASSKRPGGTSGMYNEQFF.